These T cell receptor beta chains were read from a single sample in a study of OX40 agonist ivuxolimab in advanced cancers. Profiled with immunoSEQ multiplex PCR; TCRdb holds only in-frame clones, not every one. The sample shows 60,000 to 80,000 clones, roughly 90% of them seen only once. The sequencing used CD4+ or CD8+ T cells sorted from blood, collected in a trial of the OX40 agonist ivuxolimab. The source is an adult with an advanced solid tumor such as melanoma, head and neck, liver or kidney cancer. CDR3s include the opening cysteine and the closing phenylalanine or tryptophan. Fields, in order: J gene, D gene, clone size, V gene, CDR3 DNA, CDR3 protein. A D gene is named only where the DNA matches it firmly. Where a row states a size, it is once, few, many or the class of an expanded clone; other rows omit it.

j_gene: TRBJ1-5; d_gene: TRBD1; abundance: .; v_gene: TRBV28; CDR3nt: TGTGCCAGCAGTACAGGGGTTCAGCCCCAGCATTTT; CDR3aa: CASSTGVQPQHF
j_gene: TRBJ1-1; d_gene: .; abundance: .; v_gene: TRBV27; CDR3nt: TGTGCCAGCAGACCACGGGGGGGTACTGAAGCTTTCTTT; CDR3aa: CASRPRGGTEAFF
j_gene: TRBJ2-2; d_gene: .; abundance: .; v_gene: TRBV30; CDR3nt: TGTGCCTGGAGTGCTTTCGGGGGCCCCGGGGAGCTGTTTTTT; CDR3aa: CAWSAFGGPGELFF
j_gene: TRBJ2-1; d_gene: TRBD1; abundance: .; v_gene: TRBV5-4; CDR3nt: TGTGCCAGCAGCTGGGGACAGGGGTCCTACAATGAGCAGTTCTTC; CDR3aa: CASSWGQGSYNEQFF
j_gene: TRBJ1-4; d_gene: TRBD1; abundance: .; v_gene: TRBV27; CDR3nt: TGTGCCAGCCTTGAACAGGGGGAACATGAAAAACTGTTTTTT; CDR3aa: CASLEQGEHEKLFF
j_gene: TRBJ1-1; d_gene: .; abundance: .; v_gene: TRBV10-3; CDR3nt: TGTGCCATCAAGGTGGGGGGACAAAACACTGAAGCTTTCTTT; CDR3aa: CAIKVGGQNTEAFF
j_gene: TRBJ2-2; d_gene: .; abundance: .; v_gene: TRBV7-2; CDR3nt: TGTGCCAGCAGCCTAAACACCGGGGAGCTGTTTTTT; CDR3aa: CASSLNTGELFF
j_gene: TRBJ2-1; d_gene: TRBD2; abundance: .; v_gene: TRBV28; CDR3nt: TGTGCCAGCAGTAGCACTAGCGGGGTCTACAATGAGCAGTTCTTC; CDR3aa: CASSSTSGVYNEQFF
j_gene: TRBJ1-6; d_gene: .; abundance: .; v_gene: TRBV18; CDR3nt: TGTGCCAGCTCTAACCGGCATACTGATTCACCCCTCCACTTT; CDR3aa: CASSNRHTDSPLHF
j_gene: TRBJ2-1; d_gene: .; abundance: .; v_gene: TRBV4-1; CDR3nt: TGCGCCAGCAGCCAAGGATCCCTTATGAATGAGCAGTTCTTC; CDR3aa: CASSQGSLMNEQFF
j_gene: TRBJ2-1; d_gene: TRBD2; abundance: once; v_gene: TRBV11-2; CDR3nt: TGTGCCAGCAGACGTAGCGGGAGGGGTGGCAATGAGCAGTTCTTC; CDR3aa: CASRRSGRGGNEQFF
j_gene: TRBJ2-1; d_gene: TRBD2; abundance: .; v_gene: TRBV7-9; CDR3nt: TGTGCCAGCCTCGGGACTAGCGTGGGGAATGAGCAGTTCTTC; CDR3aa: CASLGTSVGNEQFF
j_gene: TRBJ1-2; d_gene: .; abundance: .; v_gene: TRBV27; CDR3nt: TGTGCCAGCAGTTCTACAGATAACTATGGCTACACCTTC; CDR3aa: CASSSTDNYGYTF
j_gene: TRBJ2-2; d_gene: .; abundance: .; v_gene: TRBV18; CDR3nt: TGTGCCAGCTCACCAATGAGATTTACCGGGGAGCTGTTTTTT; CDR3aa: CASSPMRFTGELFF
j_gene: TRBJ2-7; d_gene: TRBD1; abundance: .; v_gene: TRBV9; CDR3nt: TGTGCCAGCAGCGCCGGGACAGCTACCTACGAGCAGTACTTC; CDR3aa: CASSAGTATYEQYF
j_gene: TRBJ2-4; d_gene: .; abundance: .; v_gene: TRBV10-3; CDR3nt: TGTGTCATCAGTGAGTCGGAGGTTTCCAAAAACATTCAGTACTTC; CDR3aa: CVISESEVSKNIQYF
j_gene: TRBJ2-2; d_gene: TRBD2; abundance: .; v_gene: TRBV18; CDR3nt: TGTGCCAGCTCCCCGGGACTAGCGGGTTCCACCGGGGAGCTGTTTTTT; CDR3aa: CASSPGLAGSTGELFF
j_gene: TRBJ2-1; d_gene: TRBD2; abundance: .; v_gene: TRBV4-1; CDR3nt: TGCGCCAGCAGCCGAAGAGGGACTAGCGGGGGGGACAATGAGCAGTTCTTC; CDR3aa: CASSRRGTSGGDNEQFF
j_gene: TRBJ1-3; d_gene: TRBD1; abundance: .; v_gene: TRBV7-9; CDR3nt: TGTGCCAGCAGCTTTAAGGGACAGAGCTCTGGAAACACCATATATTTT; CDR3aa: CASSFKGQSSGNTIYF
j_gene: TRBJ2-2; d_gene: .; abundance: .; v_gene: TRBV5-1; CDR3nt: TGCGCCAGCAGGAGGGGGTACGACACCGGGGAGCTGTTTTTT; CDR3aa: CASRRGYDTGELFF
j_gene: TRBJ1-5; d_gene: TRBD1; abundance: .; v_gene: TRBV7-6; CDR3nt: TGTGCCAGCAGCCCTAGGACAGGGGGGTTAGGTCAGCCCCAGCATTTT; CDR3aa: CASSPRTGGLGQPQHF
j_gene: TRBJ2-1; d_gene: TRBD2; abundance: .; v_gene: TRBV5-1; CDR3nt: TGCGCCAGCAGCTCGCCTAGCGGGAGCTCCTACAATGAGCAGTTCTTC; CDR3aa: CASSSPSGSSYNEQFF
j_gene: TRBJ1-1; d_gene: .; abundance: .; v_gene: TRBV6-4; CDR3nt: TGTGCCAGCAGTGACCCCCAACTGCGAGACACTGAAGCTTTCTTT; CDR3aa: CASSDPQLRDTEAFF
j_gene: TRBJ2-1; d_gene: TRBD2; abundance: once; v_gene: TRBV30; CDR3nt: TGTGCCTGGAGTGAGGGGACTAGCGGGAGCTATGAGCAGTTCTTC; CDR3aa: CAWSEGTSGSYEQFF
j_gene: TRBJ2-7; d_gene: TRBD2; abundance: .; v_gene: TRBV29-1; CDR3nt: TGCAGCGTCCGAAGCGTATTAGCGGGAGACGAGCAGTACTTC; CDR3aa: CSVRSVLAGDEQYF
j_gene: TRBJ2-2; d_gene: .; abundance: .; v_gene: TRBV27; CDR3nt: TGTGCCAGCAGGGCCACGGGCACCGGGGAGCTGTTTTTT; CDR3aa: CASRATGTGELFF
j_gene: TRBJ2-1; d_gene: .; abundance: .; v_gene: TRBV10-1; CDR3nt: TGCGCCAGCAGTGAGTTTGGGGGAGAGTACAATGAGCAGTTCTTC; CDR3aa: CASSEFGGEYNEQFF
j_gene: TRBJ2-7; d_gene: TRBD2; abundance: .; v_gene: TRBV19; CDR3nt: TGTGCCAGTAGCAAAAATAGCTGGACTAGCGGGGCCTACGAGCAGTACTTC; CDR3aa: CASSKNSWTSGAYEQYF
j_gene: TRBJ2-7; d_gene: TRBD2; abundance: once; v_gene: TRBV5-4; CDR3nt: TGTGCCAGCAGCTTGGGAGGGACTAGCGGGACCTACGAGCAGTACTTC; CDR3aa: CASSLGGTSGTYEQYF
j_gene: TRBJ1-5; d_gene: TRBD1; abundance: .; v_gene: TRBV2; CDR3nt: TGTGCCAGCAGGGGGGGGACAGGGTCTCAGCCCCAGCATTTT; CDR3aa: CASRGGTGSQPQHF
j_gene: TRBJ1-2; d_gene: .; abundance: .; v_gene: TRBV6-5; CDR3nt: TGTGCCAGCAGTCCAGTCCCCTATGGCTACACCTTC; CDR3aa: CASSPVPYGYTF
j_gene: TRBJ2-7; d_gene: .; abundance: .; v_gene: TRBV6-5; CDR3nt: TGTGCCAGCAGTTACTCTGGCGACAGCTCCTACGAGCAGTACTTC; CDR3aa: CASSYSGDSSYEQYF
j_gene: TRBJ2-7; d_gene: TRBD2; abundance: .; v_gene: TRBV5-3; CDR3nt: TGTGCCAGCACCAAACGGACTAGCGGGGCCTACGAGCAGTACTTC; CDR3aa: CASTKRTSGAYEQYF
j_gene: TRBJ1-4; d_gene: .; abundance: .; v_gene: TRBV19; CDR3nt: TGTGCCAGTAGACCAACCTGGGGTGAAAAACTGTTTTTT; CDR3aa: CASRPTWGEKLFF
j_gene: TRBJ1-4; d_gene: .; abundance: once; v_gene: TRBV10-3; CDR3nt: TGTGCCATCAGTGATAAATCCCCAGCAACTAATGAAAAACTGTTTTTT; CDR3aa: CAISDKSPATNEKLFF
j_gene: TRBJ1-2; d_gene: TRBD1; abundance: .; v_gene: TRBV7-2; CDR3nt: TGTGCCAGCAGCTTAGTCGGACAGGGTAACTATGGCTACACCTTC; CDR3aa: CASSLVGQGNYGYTF
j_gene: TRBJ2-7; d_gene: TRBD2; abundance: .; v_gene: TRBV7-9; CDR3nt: TGTGCCAGCAGCTTAGCGTCTGGGGGGGACTACTACGAGCAGTACTTC; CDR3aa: CASSLASGGDYYEQYF
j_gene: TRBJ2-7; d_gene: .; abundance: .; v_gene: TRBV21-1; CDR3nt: TGTGCCAGCCGACCGACAGGGTTTCGCTACGAGCAGTACTTC; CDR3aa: CASRPTGFRYEQYF
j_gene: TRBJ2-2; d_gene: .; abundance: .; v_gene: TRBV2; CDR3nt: TGTGCCACCAGCAGGAACGGAGGAGGCACCGGGGAGCTGTTTTTT; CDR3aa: CATSRNGGGTGELFF
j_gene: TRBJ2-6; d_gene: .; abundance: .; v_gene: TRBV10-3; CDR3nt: TGTGCCATCAGTCTCCAACCCCCGACGGGGACTGGGGCCAACGTCCTGACTTTC; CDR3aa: CAISLQPPTGTGANVLTF
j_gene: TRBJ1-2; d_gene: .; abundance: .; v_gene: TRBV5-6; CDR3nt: TGTGCCAGCAGCTCGACGACAGGTCGCGGCTATGGCTACACCTTC; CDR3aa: CASSSTTGRGYGYTF
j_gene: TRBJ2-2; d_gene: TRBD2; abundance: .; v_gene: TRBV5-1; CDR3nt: TGCGCCAGCAGCTTGACGGGAGGGTCAAGCGGGGAGCTGTTTTTT; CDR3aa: CASSLTGGSSGELFF
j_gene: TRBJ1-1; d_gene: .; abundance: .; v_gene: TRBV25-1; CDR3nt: TGTGCCAGCAGTATTTCGGGACGGTCTGAAGCTTTCTTT; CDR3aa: CASSISGRSEAFF
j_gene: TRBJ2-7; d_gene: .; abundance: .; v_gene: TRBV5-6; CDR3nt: TGTGCCAGCAGCTTAACAGGGGAGCAGTACTTC; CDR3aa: CASSLTGEQYF
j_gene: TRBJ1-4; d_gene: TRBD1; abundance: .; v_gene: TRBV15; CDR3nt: TGTGCCACCAGCTTGGGACAGGGTGCCACTAATGAAAAACTGTTTTTT; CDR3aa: CATSLGQGATNEKLFF
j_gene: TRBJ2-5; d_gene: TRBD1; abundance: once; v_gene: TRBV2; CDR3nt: TGTGCCAGCAGTAAACAGGGGGGACAAGAGACCCAGTACTTC; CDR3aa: CASSKQGGQETQYF
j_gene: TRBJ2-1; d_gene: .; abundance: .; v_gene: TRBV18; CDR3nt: TGTGCCAGCTCGTCCCAACGAGGACTCGACTTAGGGGAGCAGTTCTTC; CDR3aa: CASSSQRGLDLGEQFF
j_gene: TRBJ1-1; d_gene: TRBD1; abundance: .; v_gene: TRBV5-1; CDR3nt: TGCGCCAGCAGCTTACAGGGGAATGAAGCTTTCTTT; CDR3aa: CASSLQGNEAFF
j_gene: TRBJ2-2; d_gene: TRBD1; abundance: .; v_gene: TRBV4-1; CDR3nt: TGCGCCAGCAGACTCGCGACAGGGACGAACACCGGGGAGCTGTTTTTT; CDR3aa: CASRLATGTNTGELFF
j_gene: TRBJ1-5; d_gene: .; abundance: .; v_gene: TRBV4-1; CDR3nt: TGCGCCAGCAGCCAAGATGGGGGGGGCAATCAGCCCCAGCATTTT; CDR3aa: CASSQDGGGNQPQHF
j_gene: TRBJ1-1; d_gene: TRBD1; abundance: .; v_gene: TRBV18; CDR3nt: TGTGCCAGCTCACCGCCGGCAGGGGGCTACACTGAAGCTTTCTTT; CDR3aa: CASSPPAGGYTEAFF
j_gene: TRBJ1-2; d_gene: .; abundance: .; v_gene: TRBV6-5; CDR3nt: TGTGCCAGCAGTTACGACACGCGCTATGGCTACACCTTC; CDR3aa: CASSYDTRYGYTF
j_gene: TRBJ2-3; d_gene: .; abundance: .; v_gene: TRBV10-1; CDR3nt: TGCGCCAGCAGTGAGTCGACTCAGTCCAACACAGATACGCAGTATTTT; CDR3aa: CASSESTQSNTDTQYF